These T cell receptor beta chains were read from a single sample in a study of shared clonotypes between healthy human individuals. Profiling relied on immunoSEQ multiplex PCR, and the TCRdb table lists in-frame clones only, not all of them. The sample consists of about 820,000 clones, about 92% of them appearing once. Input material: naive CD8+ T cells sorted from blood. These receptors were obtained from a man under 40 in good health. Each CDR3 is given with its conserved first and last residue. The order of the fields is clone size, V gene, D gene, J gene, CDR3 DNA, CDR3 protein. D genes are given only for firm matches. Some rows have no size entry. The others give once, few or many, or a class for an expanded clone.

>.|TRBV7-9|TRBD1|TRBJ1-4
TGTGCCAGCAGCCCATTCGGGACAGGGGGGGGTGAACTGTTTTTT
CASSPFGTGGGELFF
>.|TRBV7-9|.|TRBJ2-7
TGTGCCAGCAGCTCCCTCCGGGGTCTCACCTACGAGCAGTACTTC
CASSSLRGLTYEQYF
>.|TRBV29-1|.|TRBJ1-1
TGCAGCGTTGGTAGGAGGCTCCCTGAAGCTTTCTTT
CSVGRRLPEAFF
>.|TRBV4-2|TRBD1|TRBJ2-7
TGTGCCAGCAGCCAAGATGAAGGACAGGGGGGATACGAGCAGTACTTC
CASSQDEGQGGYEQYF
>.|TRBV28|.|TRBJ2-5
TGTGCCAGCAGTTTAAAGACGGGTACTCAAGAGACCCAGTACTTC
CASSLKTGTQETQYF
>once|TRBV7-9|.|TRBJ2-1
TGTGCCAGCAGCTTTCCGGTGGCTGAGCAGCTCTTC
CASSFPVAEQLF
>.|TRBV7-9|TRBD2|TRBJ2-3
TGTGCCAGCATCCATAGCGGGAGCGAGGGCACAGATACGCAGTATTTT
CASIHSGSEGTDTQYF
>.|TRBV4-1|TRBD2|TRBJ2-1
TGCGCCAGCAGCCGTCTAGCGGGAGAGGGCAATGAGCAGTTCTTC
CASSRLAGEGNEQFF
>.|TRBV9|TRBD1|TRBJ2-7
TGTGCCAGCAGCGTAATCCCAGGGGGTGCCTACGAGCAGTACTTC
CASSVIPGGAYEQYF
>.|TRBV5-4|.|TRBJ2-3
TGTGCCAGCAGCCGTGTATCAGATACGCAGTATTTT
CASSRVSDTQYF